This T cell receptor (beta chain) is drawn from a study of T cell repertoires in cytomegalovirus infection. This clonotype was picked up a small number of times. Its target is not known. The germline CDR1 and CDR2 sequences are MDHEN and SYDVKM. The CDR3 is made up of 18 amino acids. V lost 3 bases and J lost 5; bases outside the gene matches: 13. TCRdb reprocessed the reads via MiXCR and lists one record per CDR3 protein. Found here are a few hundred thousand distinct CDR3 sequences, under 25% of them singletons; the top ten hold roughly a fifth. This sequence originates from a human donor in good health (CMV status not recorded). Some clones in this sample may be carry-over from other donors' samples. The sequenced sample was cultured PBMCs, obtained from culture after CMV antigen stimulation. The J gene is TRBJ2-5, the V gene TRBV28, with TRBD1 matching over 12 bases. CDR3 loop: CASSFPAWGQGARETQYF. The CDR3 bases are TGTGCCAGCAGTTTTCCCGCCTGGGGACAGGGGGCGCGGGAGACCCAGTACTTC. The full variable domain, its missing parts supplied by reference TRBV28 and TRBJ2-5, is DVKVTQSSRYLVKRTGEKVFLECVQDMDHENMFWYRQDPGLGLRLIYFSYDVKMKEKGDIPEGYSVSREKKERFSLILESASTNQTSMYLCASSFPAWGQGARETQYFGPGTRLLVL.